These 23 T cell receptor beta chains came from one sample sequenced in a study of response to subunit inactivated influenza vaccine. Each CDR3 protein is one row after TCRdb ran MiXCR on the RT-PCR reads. The data show approximately 730,000 distinct CDR3 sequences, about 15% seen once. Sequences were derived from PBMCs from blood, sampled roughly 15 days before vaccination. The receptors derive from a man aged 50 to 60 who received an inactivated influenza vaccine.

The CDR3 sequence is CASIRDRGSYNEQFF. CDR3 nucleotide sequence: TGTGCCAGCATCCGGGACAGGGGATCCTACAATGAGCAGTTCTTC. V is TRBV12-3 or TRBV12-4 and J is TRBJ2-1, with 10 bases aligning to TRBD1. The CDR3 is made up of 15 amino acids. J was trimmed by 1 base and V by 7 bases; bases with no gene match: 4.

Concerning this clonotype itself: Given the absence of the conserved phenylalanine or tryptophan at the CDR3 end, a read error is likely. This chain connects TRBV7-2 to TRBJ2-1; 9 nucleotides agree with TRBD2. The length of the CDR3 is 15 residues. Germline V gene sequence: CDR1 SGHTA, CDR2 FQGNSA. V was pared by 5 bases and J by 4 bases, with 6 bases of the junction left unmatched. The CDR3 here is CASSQRTSAYNEQFL. CDR3 sequence (DNA): TGTGCCAGCAGCCAGAGGACTAGCGCGTACAATGAGCAGTTCCTC.

Here the CDR3 DNA reads TGTGCCAGCAGCTTAGATATGATAGCCATAACCTACGAGCAGTACTTC. Residues: CASSLDMIAITYEQYF. V and J are TRBV11-2 and TRBJ2-7; D gene ambiguous. CDR1 is SGHAT, CDR2 FQNNGV, per germline. Trimming shortened V by 0 bases and J by 2 bases, and 14 bases separated the two germline ends. The CDR3 consists of 16 residues.

This clonotype was detected only a few times. The chain recombines TRBV11-2 with TRBJ2-2; D remains ambiguous. The CDR3 length is 14 residues. The V and J ends lost 1 base and 4 bases respectively, with 7 bases between them. Germline V gives CDR1 SGHAT, CDR2 FQNNGV. In DNA form, the CDR3 reads TGTGCCAGCAGCTTAGCTCAGGCCACCGGGGAGCTGTTTTTT. It is translated as CASSLAQATGELFF. The full variable domain, with the rest looked up from reference TRBV11-2 and TRBJ2-2, is EAGVAQSPRYKIIEKRQSVAFWCNPISGHATLYWYQQILGQGPKLLIQFQNNGVVDDSQLPKDRFSAERLKGVDSTLKIQPAKLEDSAVYLCASSLAQATGELFFGEGSRLTVL.

The chain has TRBV5-1 and TRBJ1-1, with D unclear. Trimming removed 3 bases at V and 3 bases at J, with 18 bases between. Looked up from germline, CDR1 is SGHRS and CDR2 is YFSETQ. The CDR3 is 16 residues long. The CDR3 protein is CASSSGPPRRDTEAFF. In DNA, the CDR3 is TGCGCCAGCAGCTCAGGACCCCCCCGGAGGGACACTGAAGCTTTCTTT.

This clonotype has only a few counts. The chain carries TRBV4-2 and TRBJ2-5, with D possibly TRBD2 on 5 matching bases. The length of the CDR3 is 16 residues. Germline values: CDR1 LGHNA, CDR2 YNFKEQ. Trimming took off 0 bases at V and 4 bases at J, with 15 bases between the two ends. DNA for the CDR3: TGTGCCAGCAGCCAAGATCGTGGGCGGGTGGGAGAGACCCAGTACTTC. Translation gives CASSQDRGRVGETQYF.

This clonotype was picked up a small number of times. This sequence joins TRBV12-3 or TRBV12-4 and TRBJ2-5; D remains unclear. This CDR3 has 15 amino acids. Deletions cut 4 bases from V and 1 base from J, with 13 bases between. This CDR3 is CASSYAGPIQETQYF. CDR3 bases: TGTGCCAGCAGTTACGCCGGCCCGATCCAAGAGACCCAGTACTTC.

Worth noting for this clonotype: A much larger clone differs from this one at a single base, so this may be a read error. In this CDR3 the conserved last residue, phenylalanine or tryptophan, is missing, so a read error is likely. No DNA is shown, since the ends of the CDR3 on it are uncertain; the CDR3 is the one TCRdb lists. V is TRBV2 and J is TRBJ2-5. The CDR3 comprises 11 residues, both ends counted. Germline CDR1 SNHLY, CDR2 FYNNEI. CDR3 loop: CASKSLQKTNV.

This chain joins TRBV7-3 and TRBJ2-2, with TRBD2 matching over 11 bases. In germline, CDR1 is SGHTA, CDR2 FQGTGA. J was trimmed by 8 bases and V by 0 bases; bases with no gene match: 8. This CDR3 comprises 17 residues. CDR3 sequence reads: CASSLTMTSGTRGELFF. In nucleotides, the CDR3 is TGTGCCAGCAGCTTAACGATGACTAGCGGGACTAGGGGGGAGCTGTTTTTT. The full variable domain, completed using reference TRBV7-3 and TRBJ2-2, is GAGVSQTPSNKVTEKGKYVELRCDPISGHTALYWYRQSLGQGPEFLIYFQGTGAADDSGLPNDRFFAVRPEGSVSTLKIQRTERGDSAVYLCASSLTMTSGTRGELFFGEGSRLTVL.

This chain connects TRBV20-1 to TRBJ2-2, with 12 bases fitting TRBD2. There are 16 residues in the CDR3. Trimming took 1 base from V and 2 from J; bases not matched to a gene: 2. Germline V CDR1 and CDR2: DFQATT, SNEGSKA (reference sequence). CDR3 nucleotides: TGCAGTGCTAGAGCTAGCGGGAGGGCTAACACCGGGGAGCTGTTTTTT. This codes for CSARASGRANTGELFF.

This clonotype came up a few times. This rearrangement joins TRBV5-1 to TRBJ2-5; weak D call: TRBD1 (5 bases). Trimming removed 1 base at V and 7 bases at J, with 20 bases between. This CDR3 spans 16 amino acids. Per germline, CDR1 SGHRS and CDR2 YFSETQ. The CDR3 DNA sequence: TGCGCCAGCAGCTTGAACTCCCCAGGGCAATCGGGGACCCAGTACTTC. It specifies CASSLNSPGQSGTQYF. The full variable domain, with the rest looked up from reference TRBV5-1 and TRBJ2-5, is KAGVTQTPRYLIKTRGQQVTLSCSPISGHRSVSWYQQTPGQGLQFLFEYFSETQRNKGNFPGRFSGRQFSNSRSEMNVSTLELGDSALYLCASSLNSPGQSGTQYFGPGTRLLVL.

In this sample, this clonotype turned up a few times. V and J are TRBV5-1 and TRBJ2-2; TRBD1 is a possible D gene (6 bases). V was trimmed by 0 bases and J by 8 bases, leaving 11 bases between them. The CDR3 spans 14 residues. CDR1 and CDR2 from the germline V gene are SGHRS and YFSETQ. The CDR3 sequence: CASSLAGAQGELFF. CDR3 sequence (DNA): TGCGCCAGCAGCTTGGCAGGGGCGCAGGGGGAGCTGTTTTTT.

This clonotype was detected a few times. The rearrangement links TRBV20-1 to TRBJ2-7; the D gene is possibly TRBD1 (5 bases). Trimming took 2 bases from V and 4 from J, leaving 12 bases between them. Germline assignment: CDR1 DFQATT and CDR2 SNEGSKA (reference sequence). The CDR3 runs 13 residues. Here the CDR3 reads CSARQDTTYEQYF. The CDR3 DNA reads as TGCAGTGCTAGACAGGACACCACATACGAGCAGTACTTC.

The chain has TRBV15 and TRBJ2-7; 8 nucleotides line up with TRBD1. This CDR3 comprises 15 residues. In germline, CDR1 is LNHNV, CDR2 YYDKDF (reference sequence). V lost 4 bases to trimming and J lost 6 bases; unmatched junction nucleotides: 11. CDR3 loop: CATSTQGAGLGEQYF. The CDR3 nucleotides are TGTGCCACCAGCACCCAGGGGGCCGGGTTGGGCGAGCAGTACTTC.

This clonotype was counted a few times. The rearrangement joins TRBV4-3 to TRBJ2-1; tentatively, D is TRBD1 (6 bases). The CDR3 runs 16 residues. CDR1 and CDR2 (germline): LGHNA, YSLEER. Trimming cost V 1 base and J 6 bases, with 16 bases left between them. The CDR3 DNA reads as TGCGCCAGCAGCCAAGGGAGCAGGGGATTTTTCAATGAGCAGTTCTTC. Amino acid sequence: CASSQGSRGFFNEQFF.

This clonotype was observed many times. V gene TRBV11-2 combines with J gene TRBJ2-3, with no clear D. Deletions cut 6 bases from V and 2 bases from J, with 18 bases between. The CDR3 spans 16 residues. Germline loops: CDR1 SGHAT, CDR2 FQNNGV. In DNA form, the CDR3 reads TGTGCCAGCAGGATCCCAATATGGGGTAACACAGATACGCAGTATTTT. Its translation is CASRIPIWGNTDTQYF.

The chain employs TRBV11-1 and TRBJ2-7, with 8 positions matching TRBD1. There are 16 residues in the CDR3. Germline assignment: CDR1 SGHAT and CDR2 FQDESV (reference sequence). V lost 0 bases to trimming and J lost 4 bases; unmatched junction nucleotides: 8. CDR3 coding DNA: TGTGCCAGCAGCTTAGCCGGACAGGGAGGTAGGTACGAGCAGTACTTC. This translates into CASSLAGQGGRYEQYF.

J is TRBJ2-3 and V is TRBV27; 12 bases fit TRBD2. CDR1 and CDR2 (germline): MNHEY, SMNVEV (reference sequence). The ends lost 3 bases at V and 5 bases at J; junction bases unmatched: 6. CDR3 length equals 16 residues. CDR3 DNA: TGTGCCAGCAGTTTCGGACTAGCGGGGAGGAGAGATACGCAGTATTTT. This gives the protein CASSFGLAGRRDTQYF.

This clonotype occurred a few times. The chain carries TRBV7-9 and TRBJ1-6; D perhaps matches TRBD1 (6 bases). CDR3 length: 14 amino acids. V was trimmed by 11 bases and J by 0 bases, leaving 11 bases between them. Germline V lookup: CDR1 SEHNR, CDR2 FQNEAQ (reference sequence). The CDR3 DNA sequence: TGTGCCGTTCAGGGGAGCTCCTATAATTCACCCCTCCACTTT. Its translation: CAVQGSSYNSPLHF. Full variable domain (outside the CDR3, taken from reference TRBV7-9 and TRBJ1-6): DTGVSQNPRHKITKRGQNVTFRCDPISEHNRLYWYRQTLGQGPEFLTYFQNEAQLEKSRLLSDRFSAERPKGSFSTLEIQRTEQGDSAMYLCAVQGSSYNSPLHFGNGTRLTVT.

This clonotype was seen a handful of times. The CDR3 spells CATFRTGQGYTF. CDR3 DNA sequence: TGTGCCACCTTCAGGACAGGGCAAGGCTACACCTTC. This chain uses TRBV6-2 or TRBV6-3 with TRBJ1-2; TRBD1 matches 8 bases. V lost 10 bases, J lost 8 bases, and 9 bases stayed unmatched. Germline-derived CDR1 and CDR2 are MNHEY and SVGEGT. CDR3 length equals 12 residues.

This clonotype was detected a few times. This chain connects TRBV6-5 to TRBJ1-2; no firm D call. The CDR3 runs 13 residues. Germline V gives CDR1 MNHEY, CDR2 SVGAGI. The germline V and J ends were trimmed by 0 bases and 3 bases, with 5 bases remaining between them. DNA of the CDR3: TGTGCCAGCAGTTACTCGTCTCACTATGGCTACACCTTC. Translated: CASSYSSHYGYTF.

The chain carries TRBV3-1 and TRBJ2-5, with TRBD2 as a possible D gene (6 bases). Trimming shortened V by 0 bases and J by 3 bases, and 14 bases separated the two germline ends. Germline-derived CDR1 and CDR2 are LGHDT and YNNKEL (reference sequence). The CDR3 spans 16 residues. As DNA, the CDR3 is TGTGCCAGCAGCCAAGAGGAGGGGTATCCAGAAGAGACCCAGTACTTC. Its translation: CASSQEEGYPEETQYF.

This clonotype was counted only a few times. The chain recombines TRBV20-1 with TRBJ2-3, with 10 bases lining up with TRBD2. The CDR3 spans 15 residues. Germline V gene data show CDR1 as DFQATT and CDR2 as SNEGSKA (reference sequence). V shed 6 bases and J 1 base; nucleotides not matched to a gene: 7. The CDR3 bases are TGCAGTGCCTTGGCTGGACTAGCGGGCACAGATACGCAGTATTTT. Its translation: CSALAGLAGTDTQYF.